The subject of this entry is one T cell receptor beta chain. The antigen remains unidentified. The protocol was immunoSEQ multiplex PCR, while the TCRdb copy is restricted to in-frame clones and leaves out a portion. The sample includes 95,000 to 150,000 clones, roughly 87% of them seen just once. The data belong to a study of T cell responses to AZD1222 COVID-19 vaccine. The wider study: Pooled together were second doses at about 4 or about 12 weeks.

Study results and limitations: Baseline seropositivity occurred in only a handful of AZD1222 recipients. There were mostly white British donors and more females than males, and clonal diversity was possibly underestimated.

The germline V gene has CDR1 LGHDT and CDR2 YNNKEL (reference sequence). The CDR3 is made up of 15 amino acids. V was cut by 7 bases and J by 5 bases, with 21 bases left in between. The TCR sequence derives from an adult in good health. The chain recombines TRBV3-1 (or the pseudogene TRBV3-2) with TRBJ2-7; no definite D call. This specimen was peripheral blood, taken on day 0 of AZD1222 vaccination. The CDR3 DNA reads TGTGCCAGCATTACCGAGACGGCCAATCACGACGAGCAGTACTTC. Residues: CASITETANHDEQYF.